What follows describes a single T cell receptor beta chain. The antigen remains unidentified. Use of 60 Vbeta and 13 Jbeta primers characterized the PCR. Measured with immunoSEQ multiplex PCR; TCRdb has only the in-frame clones, and not every one. This table has around 150,000 clones, approximately 71% appearing once. The data were obtained in a study of cytomegalovirus exposure and HLA in healthy donors. Trimming stripped 2 bases from V and 4 bases from J, with 6 bases between. This CDR3 spans 13 amino acids. Germline V CDR1 and CDR2: SGHVS, FNYEAQ. Study-wide findings and caveats: Later analysis found that TCR beta chains associated with HLA were more clonally expanded than other, equally common chains. In a later analysis, parvovirus B19, influenza, CMV and Epstein-Barr virus appeared linked to several top co-occurrence clusters.

Material: PBMCs. The clonotype was recovered from a young woman in good health and CMV-seropositive. This chain links TRBV7-6 with TRBJ1-5; D unresolved. DNA for the CDR3: TGTGCCAGCAGCTTATCCGGGAATCAGCCCCAGCATTTT. Its protein is CASSLSGNQPQHF.